This TCR beta chain is drawn from a study of cytomegalovirus exposure and HLA in healthy donors. General observations from the study: In a later analysis, a genetic analysis reported fewer productive-TCR N-insertions in an Asian-associated ancestry cluster than the cohort average.

A single count supports this clone. The antigen is unknown. V lost 7 bases and J 4 bases, leaving 12 bases between the germline ends. Germline values: CDR1 LNHDA, CDR2 SQIVND (reference sequence). The CDR3 is 13 residues long. The PCR had 60 Vbeta and 13 Jbeta primers. Here immunoSEQ multiplex PCR was the method, and the copy in TCRdb shows in-frame clones only, minus some. The sample consists of some 100,000 clones, roughly three quarters of them appearing once. The specimen sequenced was PBMCs. The rearrangement joins TRBV19 to TRBJ2-3, with D perhaps matching TRBD2 (5 bases). The receptor was derived from a man between 40 and 49 years old in good health and CMV-seronegative. CDR3 DNA sequence: TGTGCCAGTAACGGGGTGGGTGCAGATACGCAGTATTTT. This translates into CASNGVGADTQYF.